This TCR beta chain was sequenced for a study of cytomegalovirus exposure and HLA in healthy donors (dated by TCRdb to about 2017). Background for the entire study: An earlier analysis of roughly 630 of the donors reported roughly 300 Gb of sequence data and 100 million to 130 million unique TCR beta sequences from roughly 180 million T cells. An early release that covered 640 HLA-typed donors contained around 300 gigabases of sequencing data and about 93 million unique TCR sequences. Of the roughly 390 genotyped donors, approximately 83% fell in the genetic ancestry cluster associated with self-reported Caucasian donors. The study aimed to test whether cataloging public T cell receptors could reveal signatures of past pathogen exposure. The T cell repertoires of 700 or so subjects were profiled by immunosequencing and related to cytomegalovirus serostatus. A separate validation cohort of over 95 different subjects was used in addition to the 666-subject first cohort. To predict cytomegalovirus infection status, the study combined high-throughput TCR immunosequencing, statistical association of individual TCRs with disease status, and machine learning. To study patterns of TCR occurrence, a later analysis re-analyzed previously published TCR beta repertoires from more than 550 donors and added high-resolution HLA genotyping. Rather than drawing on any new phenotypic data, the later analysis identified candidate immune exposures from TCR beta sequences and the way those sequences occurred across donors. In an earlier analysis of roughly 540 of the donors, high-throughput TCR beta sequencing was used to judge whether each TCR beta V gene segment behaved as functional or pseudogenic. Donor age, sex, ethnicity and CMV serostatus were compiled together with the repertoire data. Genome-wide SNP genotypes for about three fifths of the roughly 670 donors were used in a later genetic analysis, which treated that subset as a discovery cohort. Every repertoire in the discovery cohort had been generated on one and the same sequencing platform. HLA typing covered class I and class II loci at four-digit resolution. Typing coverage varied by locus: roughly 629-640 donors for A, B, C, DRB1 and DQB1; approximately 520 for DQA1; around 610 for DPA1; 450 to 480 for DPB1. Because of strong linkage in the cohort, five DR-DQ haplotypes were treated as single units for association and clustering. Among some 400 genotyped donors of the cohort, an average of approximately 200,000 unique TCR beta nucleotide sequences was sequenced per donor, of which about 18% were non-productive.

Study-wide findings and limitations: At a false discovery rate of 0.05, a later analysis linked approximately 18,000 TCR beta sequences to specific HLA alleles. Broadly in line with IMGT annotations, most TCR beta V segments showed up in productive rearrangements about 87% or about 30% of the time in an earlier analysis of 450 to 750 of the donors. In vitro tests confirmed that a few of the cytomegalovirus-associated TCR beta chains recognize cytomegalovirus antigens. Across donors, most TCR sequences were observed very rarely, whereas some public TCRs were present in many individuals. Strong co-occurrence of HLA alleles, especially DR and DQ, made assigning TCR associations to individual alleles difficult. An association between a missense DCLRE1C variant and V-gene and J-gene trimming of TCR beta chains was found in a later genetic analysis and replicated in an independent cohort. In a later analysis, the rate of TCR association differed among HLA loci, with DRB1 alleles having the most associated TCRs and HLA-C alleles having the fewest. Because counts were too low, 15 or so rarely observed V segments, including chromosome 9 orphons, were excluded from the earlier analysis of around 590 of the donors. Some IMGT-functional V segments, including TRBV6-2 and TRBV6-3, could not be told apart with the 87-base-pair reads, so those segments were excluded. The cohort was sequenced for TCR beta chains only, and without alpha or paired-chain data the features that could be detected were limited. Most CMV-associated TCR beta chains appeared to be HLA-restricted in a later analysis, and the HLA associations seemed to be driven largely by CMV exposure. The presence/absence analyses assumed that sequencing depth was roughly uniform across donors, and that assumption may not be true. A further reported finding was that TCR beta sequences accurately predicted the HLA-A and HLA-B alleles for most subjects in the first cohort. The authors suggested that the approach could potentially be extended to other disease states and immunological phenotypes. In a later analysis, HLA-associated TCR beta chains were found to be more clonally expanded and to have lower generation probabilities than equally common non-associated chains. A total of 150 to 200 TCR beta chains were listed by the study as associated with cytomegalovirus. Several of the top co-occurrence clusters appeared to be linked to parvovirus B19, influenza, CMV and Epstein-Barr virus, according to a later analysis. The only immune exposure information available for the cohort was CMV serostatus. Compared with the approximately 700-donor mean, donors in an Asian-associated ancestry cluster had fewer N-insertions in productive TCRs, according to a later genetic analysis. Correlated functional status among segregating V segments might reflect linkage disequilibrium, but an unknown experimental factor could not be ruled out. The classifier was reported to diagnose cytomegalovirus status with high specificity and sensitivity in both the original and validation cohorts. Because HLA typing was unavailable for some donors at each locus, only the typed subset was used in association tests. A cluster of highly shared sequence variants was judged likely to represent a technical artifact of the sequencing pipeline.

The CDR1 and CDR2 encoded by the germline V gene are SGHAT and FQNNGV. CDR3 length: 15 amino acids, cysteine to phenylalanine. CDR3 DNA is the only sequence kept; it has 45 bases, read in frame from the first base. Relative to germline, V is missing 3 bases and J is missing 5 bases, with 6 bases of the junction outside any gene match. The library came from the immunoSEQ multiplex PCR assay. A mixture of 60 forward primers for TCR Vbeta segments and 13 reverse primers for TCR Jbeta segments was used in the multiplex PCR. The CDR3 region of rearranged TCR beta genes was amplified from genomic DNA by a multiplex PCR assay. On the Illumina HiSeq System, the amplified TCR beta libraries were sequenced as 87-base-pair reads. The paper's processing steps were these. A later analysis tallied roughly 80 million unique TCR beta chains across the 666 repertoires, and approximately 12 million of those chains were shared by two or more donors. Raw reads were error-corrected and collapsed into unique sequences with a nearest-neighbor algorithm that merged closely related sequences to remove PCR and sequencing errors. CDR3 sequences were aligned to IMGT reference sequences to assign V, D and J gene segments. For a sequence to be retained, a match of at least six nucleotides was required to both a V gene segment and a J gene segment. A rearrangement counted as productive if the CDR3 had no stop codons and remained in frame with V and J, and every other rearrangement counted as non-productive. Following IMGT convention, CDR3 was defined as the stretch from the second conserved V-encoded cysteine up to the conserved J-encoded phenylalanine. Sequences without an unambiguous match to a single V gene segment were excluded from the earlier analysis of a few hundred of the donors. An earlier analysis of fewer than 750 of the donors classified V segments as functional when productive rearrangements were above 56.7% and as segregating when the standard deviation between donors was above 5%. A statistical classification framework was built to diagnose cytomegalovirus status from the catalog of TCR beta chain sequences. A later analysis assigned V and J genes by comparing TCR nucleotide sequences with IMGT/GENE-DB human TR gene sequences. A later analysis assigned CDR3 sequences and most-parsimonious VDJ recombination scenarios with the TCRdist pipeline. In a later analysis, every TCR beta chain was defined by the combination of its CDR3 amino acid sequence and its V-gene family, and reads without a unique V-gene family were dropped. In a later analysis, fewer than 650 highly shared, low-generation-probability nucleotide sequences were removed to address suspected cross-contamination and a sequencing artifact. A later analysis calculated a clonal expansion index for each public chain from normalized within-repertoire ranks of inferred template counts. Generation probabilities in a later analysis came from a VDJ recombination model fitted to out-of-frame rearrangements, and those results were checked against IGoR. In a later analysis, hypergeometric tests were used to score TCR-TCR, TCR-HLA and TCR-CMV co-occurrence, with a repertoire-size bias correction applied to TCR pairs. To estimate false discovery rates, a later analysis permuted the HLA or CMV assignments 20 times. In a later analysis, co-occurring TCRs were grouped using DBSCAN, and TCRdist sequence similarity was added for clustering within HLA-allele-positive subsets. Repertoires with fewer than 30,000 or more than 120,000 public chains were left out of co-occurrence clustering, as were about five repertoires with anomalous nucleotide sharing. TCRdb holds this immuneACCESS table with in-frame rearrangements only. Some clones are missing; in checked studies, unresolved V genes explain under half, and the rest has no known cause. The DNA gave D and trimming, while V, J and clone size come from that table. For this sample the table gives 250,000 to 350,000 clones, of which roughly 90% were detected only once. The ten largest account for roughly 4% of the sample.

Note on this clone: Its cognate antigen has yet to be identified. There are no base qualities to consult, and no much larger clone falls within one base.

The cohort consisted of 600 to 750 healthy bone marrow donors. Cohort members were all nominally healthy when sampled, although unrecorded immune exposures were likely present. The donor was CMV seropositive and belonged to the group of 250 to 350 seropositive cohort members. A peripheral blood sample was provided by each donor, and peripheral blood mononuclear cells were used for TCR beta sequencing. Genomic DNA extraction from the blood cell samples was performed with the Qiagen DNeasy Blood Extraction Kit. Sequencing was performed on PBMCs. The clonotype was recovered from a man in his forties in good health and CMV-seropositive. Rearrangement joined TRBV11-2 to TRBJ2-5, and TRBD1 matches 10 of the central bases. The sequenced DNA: TGTGCCAGCAGCTTGTCGACAGGGGGCTTGGAGACCCAGTACTTC. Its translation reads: CASSLSTGGLETQYF.